The next 6 T cell receptor beta chains were all read from a single sample in a study of response to subunit inactivated influenza vaccine (dated by TCRdb to the late 2010s). The library was prepared using RT-PCR. Instrument used: Illumina HiSeq 2500. TCRdb ran its own pipeline on the public reads, namely fastp trimming at Q25 and MiXCR clone calling, and kept in-frame beta chains. Each CDR3 protein appears once, grouped with its most common genes and DNA. The sample profile shows about 620,000 distinct CDR3 sequences; 12% of them were found once. The top ten clones comprise roughly a tenth of the sample. This specimen consisted of PBMCs from blood, obtained on the day of vaccination. These receptors were obtained from a man over 45 who received an inactivated influenza vaccine. Donor details come from another sample of the same person, matched by shared clones.

In its sample, this clonotype was seen many times. Sequence at one end of the junction differs from germline and may be a read error. The chain has TRBV3-1 and TRBJ1-3, with D unresolved. Germline CDR1 and CDR2: LGHDT and YNNKEL (reference sequence). The CDR3 sequence is 13 residues long. The CDR3 DNA follows: TGTGCCAGCACCCAATTTAAAGGTCACACCATATATTTT. Encoded protein: CASTQFKGHTIYF. Together with reference TRBV3-1 and TRBJ1-3, the CDR3 gives the full variable domain: DTAVSQTPKYLVTQMGNDKSIKCEQNLGHDTMYWYKQDSKKFLKIMFSYNNKELIINETVPNRFSPKSPDKAHLNLHINSLELGDSAVYFCASTQFKGHTIYFGEGSWLTVV.

This clonotype occurred a few times. The rearrangement joins TRBV6-5 to TRBJ1-1; D is possibly TRBD1 (6 bases). Deletions cut 7 bases from V and 3 bases from J, with 27 bases between. The CDR3 loop spans 18 amino acids. The germline V gene encodes CDR1 MNHEY and CDR2 SVGAGI. The CDR3 loop reads CASNVTGGWGRRYTEAFF. Written as DNA, the CDR3 is TGTGCCAGCAACGTTACTGGGGGCTGGGGGCGTCGATACACTGAAGCTTTCTTT.

The chain has TRBV29-1 and TRBJ1-4; D is possibly TRBD1 (6 bases). Germline assignment: CDR1 SQVTM and CDR2 ANQGSEA. This CDR3 spans 11 amino acids. The ends were cut back, 6 bases at V and 8 bases at J, with 10 bases in the middle. The CDR3 region is CSVKQGEKLFF. The CDR3 coding sequence is TGCAGCGTAAAACAGGGCGAAAAACTGTTTTTT.

The chain joins TRBV18 to TRBJ2-1, with unresolved D. Germline V gene data show CDR1 as KGHSH and CDR2 as LQKENI. The CDR3 covers 13 residues. Trimming shortened V by 4 bases and J by 6 bases, and 10 bases separated the two germline ends. The CDR3 reads CASSLLAVNEQFF. Written as DNA, the CDR3 is TGTGCCAGCTCACTCCTGGCTGTCAATGAGCAGTTCTTC.

The table lists this clonotype with a few counts. This chain joins TRBV20-1 and TRBJ1-5; D possibly corresponds to TRBD1 (5 bases). V was shortened by 6 bases and J by 5 bases, with 26 bases between the two germline ends. Germline lookup yields CDR1 DFQATT and CDR2 SNEGSKA (reference sequence). This CDR3 region has 17 residues. The CDR3 sequence is CSAPGHSSGVPDQPQHF. As DNA, the CDR3 is TGCAGTGCCCCCGGCCATTCCTCGGGGGTCCCCGATCAGCCCCAGCATTTT.

The CDR3: CASSLGWDECGNQPQHF. CDR3 DNA sequence: TGTGCCAGCAGCTTAGGATGGGACGAGTGTGGCAATCAGCCCCAGCATTTT. The gene calls are TRBV7-6 and TRBJ1-5, with D possibly matching TRBD1 (5 bases). V was clipped by 1 base and J by 2 bases, with 15 bases between them. The CDR3 has 17 residues. Germline CDR1 and CDR2: SGHVS and FNYEAQ.